One sample yielded the 26 T cell receptor beta chains listed below, sequenced in a study. TCRdb recomputed calls from the RT-PCR reads with MiXCR, one row per CDR3 protein. This table has about 700,000 distinct CDR3 sequences, 13% to 15% appearing once. Sequencing input: memory CD4+ T cells from blood. These receptors were taken from a female donor in good health, serving as a healthy control.

The chain recombines TRBV20-1 with TRBJ1-2, with 9 bases lining up with TRBD1. From germline, CDR1 is DFQATT and CDR2 SNEGSKA (reference sequence). The CDR3 totals 14 residues. V was pared by 4 bases and J by 10 bases, with 13 bases of the junction left unmatched. CDR3 bases: TGCAGTGCTACAGGCTGGGACAGGGTGGGTTCCTACACCTTC. It yields the protein CSATGWDRVGSYTF.

There are many counts of this clonotype. V is TRBV4-3 and J is TRBJ1-5, with D possibly matching TRBD1 (6 bases). Per germline, CDR1 LGHNA and CDR2 YSLEER. With 0 bases removed from V and 6 bases from J, the gap between germline ends came to 12 bases. The length of the CDR3 is 15 residues. Written as DNA, the CDR3 is TGCGCCAGCAGCCAAGAGCGGGGGGCCGGTCAGCCCCAGCATTTT. Translated, it gives CASSQERGAGQPQHF.

This clonotype has only a few counts. The chain has TRBV5-8 and TRBJ2-3, with TRBD2 as a possible D gene (5 bases). The CDR3 sequence is 15 residues long. The germline V and J ends were trimmed by 3 bases and 7 bases, with 18 bases remaining between them. Looked up from germline, CDR1 is SGHTS and CDR2 is YDEGEE. The CDR3 sequence is CASSSGWSLMNTQYF. For the CDR3, the DNA is TGTGCCAGCAGCTCGGGGTGGAGCCTTATGAATACGCAGTATTTT.

V is TRBV7-2 and J is TRBJ2-3; tentatively, D is TRBD2 (6 bases). The CDR3 length is 16 residues. Germline CDR1 is SGHTA and CDR2 is FQGNSA. V was shortened by 4 bases and J by 8 bases, with 22 bases between the two germline ends. This chain's CDR3 is CASSSSGVGDSRTQYF. CDR3 sequence (DNA): TGTGCCAGCAGCTCCTCGGGGGTCGGGGATTCACGTACGCAGTATTTT.

The genes are TRBV28 and TRBJ2-7; unclear D gene. The CDR3 is 13 residues long. The ends were cut back, 5 bases at V and 4 bases at J, with 12 bases in the middle. CDR1 is MDHEN and CDR2 is SYDVKM in the germline V gene. The CDR3 spells CASSELRPYEQYF. The CDR3 nucleotides read TGTGCCAGCAGTGAACTCAGGCCGTACGAGCAGTACTTC.

This clonotype occurred many times. This chain joins TRBV29-1 and TRBJ1-2, with 9 nucleotides matching TRBD1. This CDR3 comprises 13 residues. Germline V gene lookup returns CDR1 SQVTM and CDR2 ANQGSEA. V shed 6 bases and J 8 bases; nucleotides not matched to a gene: 10. CDR3 nucleotides: TGCAGCGTCGAGACAGGGGGAGGAGAGGGCTACACCTTC. It is translated as CSVETGGGEGYTF.

This clonotype was recorded many times. CDR3 in DNA: TGTGCCAGCAGCTTAGGCAGGTTCTCCTACGAGCAGTACTTC. Protein: CASSLGRFSYEQYF. The rearrangement uses TRBV7-2 and TRBJ2-7; D not resolved. Germline loops: CDR1 SGHTA, CDR2 FQGNSA. CDR3 length: 14 residues. Between the trimmed V and J ends, which lost 1 base and 0 bases, there was a span of 7 bases.

In this sample, this clonotype turned up a few times. The chain has TRBV3-1 and TRBJ2-3; D not resolved. Germline V CDR1 and CDR2: LGHDT, YNNKEL (reference sequence). Trimming removed 3 bases from V and 0 bases from J, with 4 bases in between. The CDR3 runs 13 residues. The CDR3 DNA reads TGTGCCAGCAGCCAGTTTAGCACAGATACGCAGTATTTT. Protein: CASSQFSTDTQYF.

This clonotype was counted a few times. The genes are TRBV27 and TRBJ2-7; TRBD1 aligns across 9 bases. Germline V gene lookup returns CDR1 MNHEY and CDR2 SMNVEV (reference sequence). Trimming at V came to 6 bases and at J to 11 bases, leaving 20 bases not matched to a gene. CDR3 length equals 16 residues. CDR3 region: CASRKTNRDRETSEYF. Here the CDR3 DNA reads TGTGCCAGCAGGAAAACGAACCGGGACAGGGAAACATCCGAGTACTTC.

This clonotype was observed at least ten times. V usage is TRBV5-1 and J usage is TRBJ2-1, with D tentatively TRBD1 (5 bases). V lost 4 bases and J lost 6, with 17 bases in between. This CDR3 is 15 amino acids long. From germline, CDR1 is SGHRS and CDR2 YFSETQ. The CDR3 coding sequence is TGCGCCAGCAGCCCTCATAGGCAGGGTAGCAATGAGCAGTTCTTC. This codes for CASSPHRQGSNEQFF.

V gene TRBV28 combines with J gene TRBJ1-3; 8 nucleotides match TRBD1. Per the germline V gene, CDR1 is MDHEN and CDR2 is SYDVKM. The CDR3 is 14 amino acids. J gave up 7 bases and V 7 bases, and 9 bases lay outside the gene matches. The CDR3 reads CASTFGQGGNTIYF. The CDR3 DNA sequence: TGTGCCAGCACCTTCGGACAGGGTGGGAACACCATATATTTT.

This clonotype was recorded a few times. The CDR3 DNA follows: TGTGCCAGCTCAGAATACCGGGACCGAGACTATGGCTACACCTTC. Encoded protein: CASSEYRDRDYGYTF. V is TRBV18 and J is TRBJ1-2; tentative D call: TRBD1 (5 bases). CDR3 length: 15 residues. V was shortened by 5 bases and J by 3 bases, with 16 bases between the two germline ends. The germline CDR1 and CDR2 sequences are KGHSH and LQKENI.

The chain joins TRBV2 to TRBJ2-2, with D hard to call. The V end lost 4 bases, the J end lost 3 bases, and 12 bases lay between the germline ends. The CDR3 loop spans 15 amino acids. CDR1 is SNHLY, CDR2 FYNNEI, per germline. CDR3 in amino acids: CASSARRPDTGELFF. The CDR3 bases are TGTGCCAGCAGTGCGCGGCGCCCGGACACCGGGGAGCTGTTTTTT.

The V call is TRBV6-2 or TRBV6-3, the J call TRBJ1-2; 7 positions match TRBD1. The CDR3 extends over 13 amino acids. After removal of 6 bases from V and 6 bases from J, the junction contained 7 bases not matched to a gene. The germline V gene encodes CDR1 MNHEY and CDR2 SVGEGT. As DNA, the CDR3 is TGTGCCAGCAGGCCAACGACAGGGAATGGCTACACCTTC. Residues: CASRPTTGNGYTF.

With regard to this clonotype: No conserved phenylalanine or tryptophan is present at the end of the CDR3, so a read error is the likely explanation. The chain uses TRBV27 and TRBJ2-1; perhaps TRBD2 as D (6 bases). V was cut by 5 bases and J by 3 bases, with 14 bases left in between. Germline loops: CDR1 MNHEY, CDR2 SMNVEV (reference sequence). The CDR3 spans 15 residues. CDR3 region: CASSRPGLLYNEQFV. CDR3 in DNA: TGTGCCAGCAGTCGGCCGGGACTGCTCTACAATGAGCAGTTCGTC.

On this clonotype: Possible read error: a much larger clone is one base away. The chain joins TRBV12-3 or TRBV12-4 to TRBJ2-7; D ambiguous. V lost 1 base to trimming and J lost 8 bases, with 12 bases between them. The CDR3 contains 13 residues. This CDR3 reads CASSLGGLSKQYF. CDR3 in DNA: TGTGCCAGCAGTTTAGGTGGTCTCTCCAAGCAGTACTTC.

The rearrangement uses TRBV11-1 and TRBJ1-1; a weak D match, TRBD1 (5 bases). V was clipped by 4 bases and J by 2 bases, with 14 bases between them. CDR1 and CDR2 from the germline V gene are SGHAT and FQDESV (reference sequence). The CDR3 contains 15 residues. CDR3 region: CASSWTGTANTEAFF. CDR3 coding DNA: TGTGCCAGCAGCTGGACCGGGACTGCAAACACTGAAGCTTTCTTT.

A remark on this clonotype: This may stem from a read error, because a much larger clone lies one nucleotide away. The chain is built from TRBV29-1 and TRBJ1-2; 8 positions agree with TRBD1. The CDR3 loop spans 13 amino acids. Germline CDR1 SQVTM, CDR2 ANQGSEA. V shed 4 bases, J shed 6 bases, and the junction held 7 bases outside the gene matches. The CDR3: CSVGTGTGHGYTF. The CDR3 DNA follows: TGCAGCGTTGGGACAGGGACAGGACATGGCTACACCTTC.

In its sample, this clonotype was seen many times. V and J are TRBV12-3 or TRBV12-4 and TRBJ1-1; no clear D gene. This CDR3 comprises 13 residues. The V gene lost 5 bases and the J gene lost 2 bases, with 9 bases spanning the gap. DNA of the CDR3: TGTGCCAGCAGTCAGCTGATTAACACTGAAGCTTTCTTT. Translation: CASSQLINTEAFF.

This clonotype showed up just a few times. V gene TRBV15 combines with J gene TRBJ1-1; 7 nucleotides align to TRBD1. Germline V lookup: CDR1 LNHNV, CDR2 YYDKDF (reference sequence). Trimming cost V 0 bases and J 4 bases; bases outside gene matches: 8. This CDR3 contains 16 residues. The CDR3 spells CATSRDPHRGGTEAFF. In DNA form, the CDR3 reads TGTGCCACCAGCAGAGATCCCCACAGGGGCGGCACTGAAGCTTTCTTT.

This clonotype was recorded a few times. V is TRBV11-2 and J is TRBJ2-1; 10 bases are shared with TRBD1. This CDR3 comprises 15 residues. V lost 7 bases, J lost 10 bases, and 13 bases stayed unmatched. Germline V gene sequence: CDR1 SGHAT, CDR2 FQNNGV. The CDR3 bases are TGTGCCAGCACCCTAAGTCCGACAGGGGGCATGGAGCAGTTCTTC. As protein: CASTLSPTGGMEQFF.

This clonotype was counted many times. The chain couples TRBV4-1 to TRBJ1-6, with 7 positions matching TRBD1. The CDR3 contains 15 residues. Germline V gives CDR1 MGHRA, CDR2 YSYEKL. After removal of 2 bases from V and 10 bases from J, the junction contained 8 bases not matched to a gene. Here the CDR3 reads CASSQTRDSGSPLHF. For the CDR3, the DNA is TGCGCCAGCAGCCAAACACGGGACAGCGGCTCACCCCTCCACTTT.

This clonotype was counted only a few times. The rearrangement joins TRBV3-1 to TRBJ2-7; 7 nucleotides match TRBD1. V lost 5 bases to trimming and J lost 4 bases; unmatched junction nucleotides: 8. This CDR3 is 14 amino acids long. Per the germline V gene, CDR1 is LGHDT and CDR2 is YNNKEL (reference sequence). CDR3 residues: CASSEQGSKYEQYF. For the CDR3, the DNA is TGTGCCAGCAGCGAACAGGGGTCAAAGTACGAGCAGTACTTC.

This clonotype appeared a few times. The chain employs TRBV6-1 and TRBJ2-7; D ambiguous. The CDR3 runs to 15 residues. Looked up from germline, CDR1 is MNHNS and CDR2 is SASEGT. Between the trimmed V and J ends, which lost 0 bases and 4 bases, there was a span of 13 bases. The CDR3 nucleotides read TGTGCCAGCAGTGAAGCGCTAACGGAGCTTTACGAGCAGTACTTC. It codes for CASSEALTELYEQYF.

This clonotype was seen at least ten times. V is TRBV5-6 and J is TRBJ1-2; the D gene is possibly TRBD1 (6 bases). CDR3 length equals 16 residues. The V gene lost 4 bases and the J gene lost 4 bases, with 20 bases spanning the gap. In germline, CDR1 is SGHDT, CDR2 YYEEEE. The CDR3 reads CASSRGGSGEIYGYTF. DNA for the CDR3: TGTGCCAGCAGCAGGGGGGGATCAGGGGAGATCTATGGCTACACCTTC.

The chain carries TRBV6-5 and TRBJ2-3; 10 bases line up with TRBD2. V was pared by 0 bases and J by 0 bases, with 9 bases of the junction left unmatched. The CDR3 loop spans 19 amino acids. Germline assignment: CDR1 MNHEY and CDR2 SVGAGI. For the CDR3, the DNA is TGTGCCAGCAGTTACTCGATCCTAGCGGGGGATTCTAGCACAGATACGCAGTATTTT. It specifies CASSYSILAGDSSTDTQYF.